The 21 T cell receptor beta chains listed next were all sequenced from one sample in a study of blood T cell repertoires in COVID-19 (dated by TCRdb to 2020 to 2021). Library preparation employed the immunoSEQ multiplex PCR assay. The source is immuneACCESS, and TCRdb retained only in-frame sequences with V and J called. Part of the clones is not carried over; for the studies checked, unresolved V genes explain less than half of this, and the remainder is unexplained. For this sample there are 300,000 to 400,000 clones; 75% to 85% appear just once. Approximately 7.5% of the sample comes from the top ten. The sequenced material came from peripheral blood. The receptors were gathered from a human donor in a cohort sampled during active COVID-19.

The gene calls are TRBV5-1 and TRBJ2-7; unclear D gene. The CDR3 spans 15 residues. Trimming pared 2 bases from V and 2 bases from J, leaving 14 bases between. Germline assignment: CDR1 SGHRS and CDR2 YFSETQ. DNA for the CDR3: TGCGCCAGCAGCTTAGAGAGAGAGGATCCCTACGAGCAGTACTTC. Translating it yields CASSLEREDPYEQYF.

V gene TRBV24-1 combines with J gene TRBJ1-2, with D tentatively TRBD1 (5 bases). Germline V lookup: CDR1 KGHDR, CDR2 SFDVKD. V gave up 7 bases and J gave up 0 bases, with 11 bases separating them. There are 14 residues in the CDR3. The CDR3 DNA follows: TGTGCCACCAGGATACAGGACCCTAACTATGGCTACACCTTC. This translates into CATRIQDPNYGYTF.

This clone came up a few times. This chain joins TRBV5-6 and TRBJ2-1; 9 nucleotides match TRBD2. This CDR3 has 15 amino acids. J gave up 7 bases and V 2 bases, and 7 bases lay outside the gene matches. Germline CDR1 SGHDT, CDR2 YYEEEE. CDR3 coding DNA: TGTGCCAGCAGCTTTGCGGGGGGGGCCAGGAATGAGCAGTTCTTC. Translated: CASSFAGGARNEQFF.

The chain employs TRBV7-8 and TRBJ2-1, with D maybe TRBD1 (6 bases). Germline assignment: CDR1 SGHVS and CDR2 FQNEAQ. V lost 0 bases and J 0 bases, leaving 9 bases between the germline ends. CDR3 length: 16 residues. The CDR3 reads CASSLASTGSYNEQFF. The CDR3 DNA reads as TGTGCCAGCAGCTTAGCGTCGACAGGCTCCTACAATGAGCAGTTCTTC. The entire variable domain, with the rest obtained from reference TRBV7-8 and TRBJ2-1, is as follows: GAGVSQSPRYKVAKRGQDVALRCDPISGHVSLFWYQQALGQGPEFLTYFQNEAQLDKSGLPSDRFFAERPEGSVSTLKIQRTQQEDSAVYLCASSLASTGSYNEQFFGPGTRLTVL.

This rearrangement joins TRBV3-1 (or the pseudogene TRBV3-2) to TRBJ1-5, with D perhaps matching TRBD1 (6 bases). This CDR3 contains 14 residues. Germline V gene sequence: CDR1 LGHDT, CDR2 YNNKEL (reference sequence). V lost 2 bases to trimming and J lost 5 bases, with 10 bases between them. The CDR3 protein is CASSQRGGHQPQHF. The CDR3 bases are TGTGCCAGCAGCCAAAGGGGGGGGCATCAGCCCCAGCATTTT.

The sample holds a few counts of this clone. The genes are TRBV7-2 and TRBJ2-7, with TRBD2 identical over 7 bases. J was trimmed by 3 bases and V by 5 bases; bases with no gene match: 10. Germline CDR1 reads SGHTA; CDR2 reads FQGNSA. This CDR3 spans 15 amino acids. The CDR3 loop reads CASSPEAGSFYEQYF. DNA for the CDR3: TGTGCCAGCAGCCCGGAAGCGGGGAGCTTCTACGAGCAGTACTTC.

This clone was seen only once. For the CDR3, the DNA is TGTGCCAGCAGCCAGGGGTATCGACAGCCCCAGCATTTT. This sequence encodes CASSQGYRQPQHF. The chain combines TRBV6-5 with TRBJ1-5; tentatively, D is TRBD1 (6 bases). The V end was cut by 6 bases, the J end by 7 bases, with 13 bases between. The CDR3 is 13 residues long. Germline V gene data show CDR1 as MNHEY and CDR2 as SVGAGI.

The rearrangement joins TRBV6-5 to TRBJ2-7; D unresolved. V lost 3 bases to trimming and J lost 6 bases, with 6 bases between them. The CDR3 has 11 amino acids. Per the germline V gene, CDR1 is MNHEY and CDR2 is SVGAGI. CDR3 in amino acids: CASSYSSEQYF. For the CDR3, the DNA is TGTGCCAGCAGTTATAGCAGCGAGCAGTACTTC.

The chain uses TRBV5-1 and TRBJ1-3; the D gene is possibly TRBD1 (5 bases). V lost 0 bases to trimming and J lost 8 bases, with 21 bases between them. The CDR3 sequence is 17 residues long. Germline V CDR1 and CDR2: SGHRS, YFSETQ. CDR3 bases: TGCGCCAGCAGCTTGGTGGCAGGCGGGACTCTCTTCGACACCATATATTTT. It codes for CASSLVAGGTLFDTIYF.

A few counts support this clone. V gene TRBV14 combines with J gene TRBJ2-1, with TRBD2 as a possible D gene (5 bases). The CDR3 has 17 amino acids. Germline V gene lookup returns CDR1 SGHDN and CDR2 FVKESK. Trimming removed 1 base from V and 0 bases from J, with 13 bases in between. In DNA, the CDR3 is TGTGCCAGCAGCCAAGGAGAAGAGCGGAGCTCCTACAATGAGCAGTTCTTC. Its protein is CASSQGEERSSYNEQFF.

This clone was seen only a few times. The CDR3 protein is CATSRLSGGYNEQFF. CDR3 coding DNA: TGTGCCACCAGCAGACTAAGCGGGGGCTACAATGAGCAGTTCTTC. This chain links TRBV15 with TRBJ2-1; TRBD2 matches at 8 bases. CDR3 length equals 15 residues. Germline V gives CDR1 LNHNV, CDR2 YYDKDF (reference sequence). J gave up 3 bases and V 2 bases, and 3 bases lay outside the gene matches.

This CDR3 reads CASSTRTGGRNGYTF. DNA for the CDR3: TGTGCCAGCAGTACCCGGACAGGGGGCAGGAATGGCTACACCTTC. The V and J genes are TRBV6-5 and TRBJ1-2; 11 bases are shared with TRBD1. The ends lost 5 bases at V and 6 bases at J; junction bases unmatched: 8. The CDR3 sequence is 15 residues long. The germline V gene has CDR1 MNHEY and CDR2 SVGAGI.

On this clone itself: Germline is not matched at one junction end, which may reflect a read error. CDR3 coding DNA: TGCGCCAGCAGCTTGGAGGGACAAGGGGAGCGGTACTTC. As protein: CASSLEGQGERYF. V usage is TRBV5-1 and J usage is TRBJ2-7, with D maybe TRBD1 (6 bases). CDR1 SGHRS and CDR2 YFSETQ come from the germline V gene. The CDR3 totals 13 residues.

This chain uses TRBV7-3 with TRBJ1-1, with unresolved D. Germline CDR1 and CDR2: SGHTA and FQGTGA. Trimming stripped 1 base from V and 6 bases from J, with 12 bases between. The CDR3 loop spans 14 amino acids. This CDR3 is CASSLNPGTPEAFF. The CDR3 coding sequence is TGTGCCAGCAGCTTAAATCCAGGTACTCCTGAAGCTTTCTTT.

The V gene is TRBV18, the J gene TRBJ1-2; 8 bases fit TRBD1. The trim removed 5 bases at V and 4 bases at J, leaving 9 bases unmatched. Germline CDR1 is KGHSH and CDR2 is LQKENI. The CDR3 is 15 amino acids. The DNA of the CDR3 is TGTGCCAGCTCAGATGAAACAGGGGGAGCCTATGGCTACACCTTC. Translation: CASSDETGGAYGYTF.

The V call is TRBV10-2, the J call TRBJ2-7, with D uncertain. The CDR3 sequence is 12 residues long. V was cut by 8 bases and J by 3 bases, with 11 bases left in between. Germline CDR1 and CDR2: WSHSY and SAAADI. CDR3 nucleotide sequence: TGCGCCAGCGGGCAGGTGAACTACGAGCAGTACTTC. It codes for CASGQVNYEQYF.

The V gene is TRBV19, the J gene TRBJ2-7; 9 nucleotides align to TRBD2. This CDR3 is built from 15 residues. Germline V gene lookup returns CDR1 LNHDA and CDR2 SQIVND (reference sequence). The junction had 6 bases not matched to a gene; V was cut back by 3 bases and J by 3 bases. The CDR3 here is CASSIYLAGYYEQYF. The CDR3 DNA is TGTGCCAGTAGTATCTATCTAGCGGGGTACTACGAGCAGTACTTC. Variable domain in full (rest from reference TRBV19 and TRBJ2-7): DGGITQSPKYLFRKEGQNVTLSCEQNLNHDAMYWYRQDPGQGLRLIYYSQIVNDFQKGDIAEGYSVSREKKESFPLTVTSAQKNPTAFYLCASSIYLAGYYEQYFGPGTRLTVT.

The chain employs TRBV5-4 and TRBJ2-7; the D gene is possibly TRBD1 (6 bases). The CDR3 loop spans 13 amino acids. Trimming left V 4 bases short and J 3 bases short, with 11 bases between. CDR1 SGHNT and CDR2 YYREEE come from the germline V gene (reference sequence). As DNA, the CDR3 is TGTGCCAGCAGCCAGGACAGAAGCTACGAGCAGTACTTC. As protein: CASSQDRSYEQYF.

The gene calls are TRBV5-5 and TRBJ1-2; 7 bases are shared with TRBD1. CDR1 and CDR2 from the germline V gene are SGHKS and YYEKEE (reference sequence). The CDR3 has 15 amino acids. J was trimmed by 5 bases and V by 0 bases; bases with no gene match: 7. DNA for the CDR3: TGTGCCAGCAGCTTGGACCCGACAGGGATGTATGGCTACACCTTC. Protein product: CASSLDPTGMYGYTF.

The genes are TRBV24-1 and TRBJ2-7; D perhaps matches TRBD2 (5 bases). Trimming shortened V by 3 bases and J by 2 bases, and 16 bases separated the two germline ends. Germline-derived CDR1 and CDR2 are KGHDR and SFDVKD. There are 16 residues in the CDR3. The CDR3 loop reads CATSDPRSGITYEQYF. In DNA, the CDR3 is TGTGCCACCAGTGATCCGAGGTCGGGGATAACCTACGAGCAGTACTTC.

The chain links TRBV3-1 (or the pseudogene TRBV3-2) to TRBJ2-2, with 7 positions matching TRBD1. V dropped 10 bases and J dropped 6; count of bases not matched to a gene: 8. Germline CDR1 LGHDT, CDR2 YNNKEL (reference sequence). CDR3 length: 13 residues. CDR3 region: CATSTGTPGELFF. DNA for the CDR3: TGTGCCACCTCGACAGGGACCCCCGGGGAGCTGTTTTTT.